In this sample, the clone carrying this T cell receptor (beta chain) turned up once. Its specificity is unknown. The PCR ran on 60 Vbeta and 13 Jbeta primers. The table came from immunoSEQ multiplex PCR; TCRdb's copy has only in-frame clones and leaves some out. The repertoire holds about 160,000 clones, with around 77% as singletons. These data are taken from a study of cytomegalovirus exposure and HLA in healthy donors. Across the whole study: The Caucasian-associated ancestry cluster held roughly 80% of 300 to 450 genotyped donors.

Study results and limitations: Cytomegalovirus status was reportedly diagnosed by the classifier with high specificity and sensitivity.

Sequencing input: PBMCs. The clonotype comes from a man between 40 and 49 years old in good health and CMV-seronegative.

The CDR3 reads CASSRKPSSEQYV. The CDR3 DNA reads as TGTGCCAGCAGCCGTAAGCCTAGCAGCGAGCAGTACGTC. The chain links TRBV4-2 to TRBJ2-7; D may be TRBD2 (5 bases). The length of the CDR3 is 13 residues. The germline V gene has CDR1 LGHNA and CDR2 YNFKEQ. Trimming stripped 4 bases from V and 6 bases from J, with 13 bases between.